Only a few counts were recorded for the clone carrying this T cell receptor (beta chain). The germline CDR1 and CDR2 sequences are MGHRA and YSYEKL. V shed 4 bases, J shed 7 bases, and the junction held 9 bases outside the gene matches. The CDR3 length is 16 residues. These data come from a study of T cells in Graves' hyperthyroidism and ophthalmopathy. Researchers took RNA transcripts and amplified the TCR beta CDR3 regions from them. The TCR CDR3 first-round RT-PCR relied on the HTBI primer set. TCRdb ran MiXCR on the multiplex PCR reads and lists one entry per CDR3 protein. Of 600,000 or so distinct CDR3 sequences in the sample, 13% to 15% were seen once.

The receptor's source is a woman aged 18 to 35 with Graves' ophthalmopathy. Sample: blood. This chain connects TRBV4-1 to TRBJ2-1; 11 nucleotides align to TRBD2. The CDR3 loop is CASSPILAGVGNEQFF. The CDR3 nucleotides read TGCGCCAGCAGCCCAATACTAGCGGGAGTGGGTAATGAGCAGTTCTTC.